This TCR beta chain came from a study of T cell responses to AZD1222 COVID-19 vaccine. Sequenced by immunoSEQ multiplex PCR; TCRdb stores in-frame clones only, minus some. This table holds over 95,000 clones, roughly 92% found once. Overall study results and limits: Researchers took repertoire samples only after the peak T cell response had come. Compared with day 0, the breadth and depth of the Spike-specific TCR repertoire rose significantly after two doses of AZD1222.

V lost 6 bases and J lost 5; bases outside the gene matches: 11. Per germline, CDR1 SGHAT and CDR2 FQNNGV. The CDR3 runs to 15 residues. This clone was seen only once. Its antigen is not known. Sequences were derived from peripheral blood, sampled on day 0 of AZD1222 vaccination. The TCR originated in an adult in good health. The V gene is TRBV11-2, the J gene TRBJ2-5, with TRBD2 identical over 8 bases. The CDR3 region has the DNA TGTGCCAGCAGATCCCCGGGACTAGGGGATGAGACCCAGTACTTC. Its translation: CASRSPGLGDETQYF.